What follows are 15 T cell receptor beta chains derived from one specimen sequenced in a study of blood T cell repertoires in COVID-19. Clones were sequenced by immunoSEQ multiplex PCR, and TCRdb holds only the in-frame ones, with some missing. The sample consists of some 100,000 clones, roughly nine tenths of them appearing once. Sequencing used peripheral blood. These receptors all come from a man aged 50 to 59 with acute or convalescent COVID-19.

The V call is TRBV9, the J call TRBJ1-2; 8 positions match TRBD1. The CDR3 runs 13 residues. V trimming: 3 bases; J trimming: 4 bases; junction bases outside the gene matches: 2. CDR1 SGDLS and CDR2 YYNGEE come from the germline V gene. CDR3 in amino acids: CASSGTGSYGYTF. The DNA for the CDR3 is TGTGCCAGCAGCGGGACAGGGTCCTATGGCTACACCTTC.

V gene TRBV5-1 combines with J gene TRBJ2-1; 15 positions match TRBD2. J gave up 4 bases and V 2 bases, and 13 bases lay outside the gene matches. Germline-derived CDR1 and CDR2 are SGHRS and YFSETQ. This CDR3 has 20 residues. This CDR3 reads CASSFSPGLAGGGGYNEQFF. Here the CDR3 DNA reads TGCGCCAGCAGCTTTTCTCCGGGACTAGCGGGAGGAGGGGGGTACAATGAGCAGTTCTTC.

The CDR3 protein is CAWSVLVDTQYF. The CDR3 region has the DNA TGTGCCTGGAGTGTACTAGTCGATACGCAGTATTTT. The rearrangement joins TRBV30 to TRBJ2-3, with D maybe TRBD2 (5 bases). CDR3 length equals 12 residues. Germline V gene lookup returns CDR1 GTSNPN and CDR2 SVGIG (reference sequence). The V gene lost 0 bases and the J gene lost 6 bases, with 7 bases spanning the gap.

The chain employs TRBV7-2 and TRBJ1-2; 8 bases are shared with TRBD1. This CDR3 contains 14 residues. Per the germline V gene, CDR1 is SGHTA and CDR2 is FQGNSA. Trimming removed 0 bases from V and 4 bases from J; junction bases left unmatched: 1. The CDR3 protein is CASSLATGAYGYTF. As DNA, the CDR3 is TGTGCCAGCAGCTTAGCGACAGGGGCCTATGGCTACACCTTC.

The rearrangement links TRBV27 to TRBJ1-1; no firm D call. This CDR3 spans 11 amino acids. Germline V gene data show CDR1 as MNHEY and CDR2 as SMNVEV (reference sequence). V lost 7 bases to trimming and J lost 7 bases, with 10 bases between them. The CDR3 reads CASTAGFEAFF. The DNA for the CDR3 is TGTGCCAGCACCGCGGGATTTGAAGCTTTCTTT.

The chain links TRBV3-1 (or the pseudogene TRBV3-2) to TRBJ1-2; a possible D gene is TRBD1 (6 bases). The V and J ends lost 9 bases and 8 bases respectively, with 22 bases between them. Germline V gene sequence: CDR1 LGHDT, CDR2 YNNKEL (reference sequence). This CDR3 has 14 amino acids. The CDR3 DNA is TGTGCCAGTACGGTCTCCTTACAGGGACGGGGCTACACCTTC. Its translation: CASTVSLQGRGYTF.

The chain is built from TRBV3-1 (or the pseudogene TRBV3-2) and TRBJ2-1, with 12 bases identical to TRBD2. Germline V lookup: CDR1 LGHDT, CDR2 YNNKEL (reference sequence). Germline trimming cut 4 bases from V and 4 bases from J; bases unmatched to any gene: 5. The CDR3 sequence is 16 residues long. In nucleotides, the CDR3 is TGTGCCAGCAGCCCTCGGACTAGCGGGATGTACAATGAGCAGTTCTTC. This sequence encodes CASSPRTSGMYNEQFF.

A single count supports this clone. The chain joins TRBV4-3 to TRBJ1-2, with D possibly being TRBD1 (5 bases). Trimming removed 0 bases at V and 4 bases at J, with 15 bases between. Germline CDR1 LGHNA, CDR2 YSLEER. There are 16 residues in the CDR3. The CDR3 DNA sequence: TGCGCCAGCAGCCAAGAGGCCCCCGACAGACGCTATGGCTACACCTTC. Its protein product is CASSQEAPDRRYGYTF.

The J gene is TRBJ2-7, the V gene TRBV27, with 11 bases matching TRBD2. There are 17 residues in the CDR3. CDR1 and CDR2 from the germline V gene are MNHEY and SMNVEV (reference sequence). Trimming removed 6 bases from V and 6 bases from J; junction bases left unmatched: 16. CDR3 sequence reads: CASRTLGRLAGSSEQYF. The CDR3 DNA reads as TGTGCCAGCAGGACCCTCGGGAGACTAGCGGGAAGCAGCGAGCAGTACTTC.

The chain employs TRBV7-9 and TRBJ1-5; D unresolved. CDR3 length equals 14 residues. Germline V CDR1 and CDR2: SEHNR, FQNEAQ (reference sequence). The V end lost 3 bases, the J end lost 5 bases, and 11 bases lay between the germline ends. CDR3 amino acids: CASSLEGSYQPQHF. CDR3 coding DNA: TGTGCCAGCAGCTTGGAGGGCTCTTATCAGCCCCAGCATTTT.

This chain connects TRBV5-5 to TRBJ1-2; 9 nucleotides align to TRBD1. Germline trimming cut 4 bases from V and 2 bases from J; bases unmatched to any gene: 6. This CDR3 region has 15 residues. Germline V CDR1 and CDR2: SGHKS, YYEKEE (reference sequence). This chain's CDR3 is CASSIDRGKNYGYTF. In nucleotides, the CDR3 is TGTGCCAGCAGCATCGACAGGGGGAAGAACTATGGCTACACCTTC.

V usage is TRBV6-5 and J usage is TRBJ1-5, with D tentatively TRBD1 (6 bases). Germline-derived CDR1 and CDR2 are MNHEY and SVGAGI. CDR3 length equals 13 residues. Trimming removed 6 bases from V and 5 bases from J, with 11 bases in between. The CDR3 here is CASSRDNHQPQHF. The CDR3 nucleotides read TGTGCCAGCAGCCGGGACAATCATCAGCCCCAGCATTTT.

The chain couples TRBV9 to TRBJ1-2; TRBD1 is a possible D gene (6 bases). Germline CDR1 and CDR2: SGDLS and YYNGEE. The V and J ends lost 2 bases and 3 bases respectively, with 11 bases between them. The CDR3 runs 14 residues. The chain's CDR3 is CASSVGRGDYGYTF. The CDR3 nucleotides are TGTGCCAGCAGCGTTGGCAGGGGTGACTATGGCTACACCTTC.

The V and J genes are TRBV3-1 (or the pseudogene TRBV3-2) and TRBJ2-7; 9 nucleotides align to TRBD2. J was trimmed by 2 bases and V by 4 bases; bases with no gene match: 9. The CDR3 contains 16 residues. The germline V gene encodes CDR1 LGHDT and CDR2 YNNKEL (reference sequence). This CDR3 reads CASSRLSGRYPYEQYF. The DNA of the CDR3 is TGTGCCAGCAGCCGCCTTAGCGGGAGATATCCCTACGAGCAGTACTTC.

The CDR3 here is CAWRPGRDYYNEQFF. The CDR3 DNA reads TGTGCCTGGAGGCCGGGGCGGGACTACTACAATGAGCAGTTCTTC. V is TRBV30 and J is TRBJ2-1; 7 bases line up with TRBD2. Per the germline V gene, CDR1 is GTSNPN and CDR2 is SVGIG (reference sequence). This CDR3 region has 15 residues. The V gene end was trimmed by 3 bases and the J gene end by 3 bases; junction bases not matched to a gene: 8. The full variable domain, in which reference TRBV30 and TRBJ2-1 provide the parts outside the CDR3, is SQTIHQWPATLVQPVGSPLSLECTVEGTSNPNLYWYRQAAGRGLQLLFYSVGIGQISSEVPQNLSASRPQDRQFILSSKKLLLSDSGFYLCAWRPGRDYYNEQFFGPGTRLTVL.